This TCR beta chain was captured by sequencing in a study of metastatic and nonmetastatic thyroid tumors. Judged by abundance, this clone is medium-sized. TCRdb reprocessed the PCR reads via MiXCR. The table has 8,500 to 13,000 clones, roughly 28% seen once; the top ten hold 9.8%. Germline-derived CDR1 and CDR2 are MNHEY and SVGAGI. This CDR3 comprises 20 residues. Unmatched junction bases numbered 23, after V lost 5 bases and J lost 5 bases. Patients had received no treatment of any kind before thyroid surgery. Sequenced sample: tumor tissue. The TCR was taken from a female donor with papillary thyroid cancer or a benign thyroid nodule (not recorded which). Some clones in this sample may be carry-over from other donors' samples. The chain recombines TRBV6-5 with TRBJ1-2; 10 bases fit TRBD1. CDR3 protein: CASSPGRGRQGAVNAYGYTF. In nucleotides, the CDR3 is TGTGCCAGCAGTCCGGGGCGGGGCCGACAGGGGGCGGTAAACGCGTATGGCTACACCTTC.